The 18 T cell receptor beta chains in this list originate from one sample, sequenced in a study of T cell repertoires in cytomegalovirus infection. TCRdb reanalysed the reads using MiXCR and keeps one entry per CDR3 protein. Of 310,000 or so distinct CDR3 sequences in the sample, roughly 16% were seen once. Sequencing input: PBMCs. The receptors stem from a human donor in good health (CMV status not recorded). Some clones in this sample may be carry-over from other donors' samples.

This clonotype occurred many times. The chain combines TRBV7-6 with TRBJ2-5; D unclear. Trimming pared 5 bases from V and 3 bases from J, leaving 10 bases between. CDR1 and CDR2 from the germline V gene are SGHVS and FNYEAQ. The CDR3 has 13 amino acids. The CDR3 loop is CASSLGVEETQYF. DNA for the CDR3: TGTGCCAGCAGCCTAGGTGTGGAAGAGACCCAGTACTTC.

This clonotype was observed many times. The V gene is TRBV7-9, the J gene TRBJ2-1; D possibly matches TRBD1 or TRBD2 (5 bases each). With 5 bases removed from V and 8 bases from J, the gap between germline ends came to 16 bases. The CDR3 extends over 14 amino acids. Germline V gene lookup returns CDR1 SEHNR and CDR2 FQNEAQ (reference sequence). CDR3 sequence reads: CASSHRDGFDEQFF. The CDR3 coding sequence is TGTGCCAGCAGCCACCGGGACGGATTCGATGAGCAGTTCTTC.

This clonotype was seen more than once but under ten times. This chain links TRBV18 with TRBJ2-3, with D possibly called TRBD1 or TRBD2 (6 bases each). Trimming removed 6 bases from V and 4 bases from J, with 17 bases in between. The germline V gene has CDR1 KGHSH and CDR2 LQKENI. CDR3 length: 15 amino acids. The CDR3 reads CASSPDSGGADTQYF. CDR3 coding DNA: TGTGCCAGCTCGCCGGATTCCGGGGGCGCAGATACGCAGTATTTT.

This clonotype came up many times. The chain carries TRBV27 and TRBJ1-1; D is ambiguous. This CDR3 has 14 amino acids. Germline V CDR1 and CDR2: MNHEY, SMNVEV (reference sequence). The V gene lost 3 bases and the J gene lost 7 bases, with 15 bases spanning the gap. CDR3 loop: CASSLAGSPYEAFF. The DNA of the CDR3 is TGTGCCAGCAGTTTGGCGGGCTCCCCATATGAAGCTTTCTTT.

This clonotype was seen at least ten times. This chain uses TRBV7-8 with TRBJ1-2, with D unresolved. Germline CDR1 and CDR2: SGHVS and FQNEAQ. V lost 0 bases and J lost 5, with 10 bases in between. This CDR3 contains 14 residues. CDR3 nucleotide sequence: TGTGCCAGCAGCTTAGCCTGGGATCGGTATGGCTACACCTTC. Amino acids: CASSLAWDRYGYTF.

CDR3 residues: CASTEVPRTGELFF. CDR3 bases: TGTGCCAGCACCGAGGTCCCCCGGACCGGGGAGCTGTTTTTT. J is TRBJ2-2 and V is TRBV2; D is undetermined. V was shortened by 7 bases and J by 5 bases, with 14 bases between the two germline ends. The germline V gene has CDR1 SNHLY and CDR2 FYNNEI. The CDR3 has 14 residues.

The chain uses TRBV5-4 and TRBJ1-1; 10 nucleotides align to TRBD1. The CDR3 is 16 amino acids. Germline CDR1 reads SGHNT; CDR2 reads YYREEE (reference sequence). The junction had 9 bases not matched to a gene; V was cut back by 4 bases and J by 3 bases. The CDR3 DNA is TGTGCCAGCAGCGGAACCGGGACAGGGGTCCACACTGAAGCTTTCTTT. This encodes CASSGTGTGVHTEAFF. The variable domain in full, with the rest retrieved from reference TRBV5-4 and TRBJ1-1, is ETGVTQSPTHLIKTRGQQVTLRCSSQSGHNTVSWYQQALGQGPQFIFQYYREEENGRGNFPPRFSGLQFPNYSSELNVNALELDDSALYLCASSGTGTGVHTEAFFGQGTRLTVV.

This rearrangement joins TRBV19 to TRBJ2-1, with TRBD1 identical over 8 bases. Germline loops: CDR1 LNHDA, CDR2 SQIVND (reference sequence). V lost 5 bases to trimming and J lost 2 bases; unmatched junction nucleotides: 8. The CDR3 loop spans 16 amino acids. The CDR3, as DNA: TGTGCCAGTAGTTTGGACAGGGCCGGAACCTACAATGAGCAGTTCTTC. Protein: CASSLDRAGTYNEQFF. The variable domain in full, with the rest retrieved from reference TRBV19 and TRBJ2-1, is DGGITQSPKYLFRKEGQNVTLSCEQNLNHDAMYWYRQDPGQGLRLIYYSQIVNDFQKGDIAEGYSVSREKKESFPLTVTSAQKNPTAFYLCASSLDRAGTYNEQFFGPGTRLTVL.

The chain recombines TRBV7-9 with TRBJ1-5, with D possibly being TRBD1 (5 bases). The CDR3 is made up of 15 amino acids. Trimming took off 5 bases at V and 3 bases at J, with 14 bases between the two ends. Per the germline V gene, CDR1 is SEHNR and CDR2 is FQNEAQ (reference sequence). CDR3 DNA: TGTGCCAGCAGCGCCGGGGACGGTCCCAATCAGCCCCAGCATTTT. Translation gives CASSAGDGPNQPQHF.

This clonotype was seen repeatedly, ten times or more. The chain links TRBV6-5 to TRBJ1-2; 8 positions match TRBD1. This CDR3 is built from 16 residues. Germline trimming cut 2 bases from V and 0 bases from J; bases unmatched to any gene: 5. The germline V gene has CDR1 MNHEY and CDR2 SVGAGI. Here the CDR3 reads CASSYRGQDPNYGYTF. The CDR3 DNA follows: TGTGCCAGCAGTTACAGGGGACAGGATCCTAACTATGGCTACACCTTC.

A few counts support this clonotype. V gene TRBV20-1 combines with J gene TRBJ1-6; D perhaps matches TRBD1 (5 bases). The V and J ends lost 6 bases and 4 bases respectively, with 13 bases between them. Germline V gene sequence: CDR1 DFQATT, CDR2 SNEGSKA (reference sequence). The CDR3 length is 14 residues. The CDR3 sequence: CSARVTAYNSPLHF. DNA of the CDR3: TGCAGTGCCAGGGTGACAGCTTATAATTCACCCCTCCACTTT.

This chain connects TRBV4-1 to TRBJ1-5; D unclear. With 0 bases removed from V and 12 bases from J, the gap between germline ends came to 12 bases. Germline CDR1 MGHRA, CDR2 YSYEKL. CDR3 length equals 13 residues. The CDR3 protein is CASSQDQRGNQHF. CDR3 in DNA: TGCGCCAGCAGCCAAGATCAGAGAGGTAACCAGCATTTT.

This clonotype showed up just a few times. The V gene is TRBV10-3, the J gene TRBJ2-4; 8 bases fit TRBD1. CDR3 length: 12 residues. Germline V gene lookup returns CDR1 ENHRY and CDR2 SYGVKD. With 6 bases clipped from V and 8 bases from J, the junction kept 3 bases outside the gene matches. The CDR3 DNA follows: TGTGCCATCAGGGAGACAGGGGACATTCAGTACTTC. This encodes CAIRETGDIQYF.

This clonotype has just a few counts. The chain recombines TRBV13 with TRBJ2-2; no firm D call. The germline CDR1 and CDR2 sequences are PRHDT and FYEKMQ (reference sequence). V lost 4 bases, J lost 0 bases, and 12 bases lay in between. The CDR3 consists of 16 residues. The CDR3, as DNA: TGTGCCAGCAGCTCCCAAGGGTATACGAACACCGGGGAGCTGTTTTTT. This translates into CASSSQGYTNTGELFF.

This chain joins TRBV9 and TRBJ2-1; D possibly matches TRBD1 or TRBD2 (6 bases each). CDR1 and CDR2 from the germline V gene are SGDLS and YYNGEE. The CDR3 sequence is 15 residues long. V was clipped by 2 bases and J by 7 bases, with 16 bases between them. The chain's CDR3 is CASSVANRGGNEQFF. The CDR3 DNA reads TGTGCCAGCAGCGTCGCAAACAGAGGGGGGAATGAGCAGTTCTTC. The whole variable domain, remainder taken from reference TRBV9 and TRBJ2-1, is DSGVTQTPKHLITATGQRVTLRCSPRSGDLSVYWYQQSLDQGLQFLIQYYNGEERAKGNILERFSAQQFPDLHSELNLSSLELGDSALYFCASSVANRGGNEQFFGPGTRLTVL.

This clonotype has ten or more counts. V usage is TRBV7-6 and J usage is TRBJ1-5; 9 nucleotides line up with TRBD1. The junction had 2 bases not matched to a gene; V was cut back by 1 base and J by 4 bases. This CDR3 has 15 amino acids. Germline CDR1 reads SGHVS; CDR2 reads FNYEAQ. CDR3 region: CASSLGGQGNQPQHF. The CDR3 DNA is TGTGCCAGCAGCTTAGGGGGACAGGGAAATCAGCCCCAGCATTTT.

This clonotype was found many times. This chain connects TRBV4-2 to TRBJ2-1, with 9 bases fitting TRBD2. With V trimmed by 0 bases and J by 8 bases, 5 bases remained unmatched. The CDR3 spans 15 residues. CDR1 and CDR2 (germline): LGHNA, YNFKEQ. CDR3 residues: CASSQDRSSGDEQFF. The DNA of the CDR3 is TGTGCCAGCAGCCAAGATCGGTCTAGCGGGGATGAGCAGTTCTTC.

This clonotype was found many times. This sequence joins TRBV7-2 and TRBJ1-2; TRBD1 is a possible D gene (6 bases). V lost 5 bases, J lost 6 bases, and 19 bases lay in between. This CDR3 contains 15 residues. Germline assignment: CDR1 SGHTA and CDR2 FQGNSA. The CDR3 sequence is CASSNEQGRWNGYTF. CDR3 DNA: TGTGCCAGCAGCAATGAACAGGGCCGGTGGAATGGCTACACCTTC.